There are many counts of the clone carrying this T cell receptor beta chain. The CDR3 length is 13 residues. The V end was cut by 6 bases, the J end by 1 base, with 9 bases between. Per germline, CDR1 SNHLY and CDR2 FYNNEI. The data were obtained in a study of regulatory T cells in long-lasting Graves disease. Study context: Antithyroid drugs had been taken by newly diagnosed Graves' patients for under 3 months.

Libraries of TCR beta came from iRepertoire HTBI primers plus Arm-PCR of CDR3 regions. TCRdb reprocessed the multiplex PCR reads via MiXCR and lists one record per CDR3 protein. The sample gives 350,000 to 450,000 distinct CDR3 sequences, more than 13% of which show up once; 16% is in the top ten. Time point specified: newly diagnosed GD, antithyroid drugs for less than 3 months. PBMC RNA was the source of the TCR library. These data also formed part of another study, on T cells in Graves' hyperthyroidism and ophthalmopathy. This second report adds: Ophthalmopathy was separated from stable hyperthyroidism by a 13 V-J model.

The V call is TRBV2, the J call TRBJ1-1; D unresolved. This sequence originates from a woman in her 30s with Graves disease. Sequencing used peripheral blood mononuclear cells (PBMCs), obtained at new diagnosis, from a patient treated with antithyroid drugs. The CDR3 DNA reads as TGTGCCAGCAGAAACAGCGGGAACACTGAAGCTTTCTTT. Translating gives CASRNSGNTEAFF.